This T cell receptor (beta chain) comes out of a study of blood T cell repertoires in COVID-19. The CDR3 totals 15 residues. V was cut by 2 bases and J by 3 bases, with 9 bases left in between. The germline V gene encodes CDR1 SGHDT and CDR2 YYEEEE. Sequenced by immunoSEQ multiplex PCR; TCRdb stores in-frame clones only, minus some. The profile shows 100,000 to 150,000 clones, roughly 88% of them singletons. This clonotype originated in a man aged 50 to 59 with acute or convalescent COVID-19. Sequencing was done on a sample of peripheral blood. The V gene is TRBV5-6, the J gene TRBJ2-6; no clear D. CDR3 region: CASSFLSFGANVLTF. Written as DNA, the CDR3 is TGTGCCAGCAGCTTTTTGAGCTTTGGGGCCAACGTCCTGACTTTC.